A selection of T cell receptor beta chains follows, all from one sample in a study of blood T cells in healthy people across ages. TCRdb re-called the 5' RACE reads through MiXCR, storing one row per CDR3 protein. There are 1,500,000 or so distinct CDR3 sequences in the sample; 45% to 70% occur only once, and about 6.7% lies in the top ten. The sequencing input was blood. Every receptor here comes from a man younger than 35 in good health. Each CDR3 is given with its conserved first and last residue. Fields, in order: V gene, J gene, clone size, D gene, CDR3 DNA, CDR3 protein. The D gene is left open where the match is weak. The size of a clone is reported for some rows only, either as once, few or many, or as a class for expanded clones.

V gene: TRBV27; J gene: TRBJ2-1; clone size: NA; D gene: TRBD1; CDR3 DNA: TGTGCCAGCAGTTCGACAGGGCGACAGACCCAGTTCTTC; CDR3 protein: CASSSTGRQTQFF
V gene: TRBV12-3/TRBV12-4; J gene: TRBJ2-5; clone size: NA; D gene: TRBD2; CDR3 DNA: TGTGCCAGCAGCAGCTTACCGGGACTAGCGGGTGGTCAAGAGACCCAGTACTTC; CDR3 protein: CASSSLPGLAGGQETQYF
V gene: TRBV29-1; J gene: TRBJ2-7; clone size: few; D gene: NA; CDR3 DNA: TGCAGCGGTGTAGGGGACAACTCCTACGAGCAGTACTTC; CDR3 protein: CSGVGDNSYEQYF
V gene: TRBV5-1; J gene: TRBJ2-1; clone size: few; D gene: TRBD1; CDR3 DNA: TGCGCCAGCAGCTTGGACGGACAGGGGAATGAGCAGTTCTTC; CDR3 protein: CASSLDGQGNEQFF
V gene: TRBV29-1; J gene: TRBJ2-7; clone size: NA; D gene: TRBD2; CDR3 DNA: TGCAGCGTTGAACTAGCGGCACCCTCCTACGAGCAGTACTTC; CDR3 protein: CSVELAAPSYEQYF
V gene: TRBV29-1; J gene: TRBJ2-1; clone size: NA; D gene: NA; CDR3 DNA: TGCAGCGTTGAGGGCTACCGGAGCTCCTACAATGAGCAGTTCTTC; CDR3 protein: CSVEGYRSSYNEQFF
V gene: TRBV4-2; J gene: TRBJ2-3; clone size: NA; D gene: TRBD1; CDR3 DNA: TGTGCCAGCAGCCAAGATCGGTCCCGGGACAGAAGAAGCACAGATACGCAGTATTTT; CDR3 protein: CASSQDRSRDRRSTDTQYF
V gene: TRBV7-9; J gene: TRBJ2-1; clone size: NA; D gene: TRBD2; CDR3 DNA: TGTGCCAGCAGCTCAGGACTAGCGGTTCCTAAGGGGAACTACAATGAGCAGTTCTTC; CDR3 protein: CASSSGLAVPKGNYNEQFF
V gene: TRBV6-6; J gene: TRBJ2-7; clone size: NA; D gene: NA; CDR3 DNA: TGTGCCAACAGTTACTCGGGTGCCCCGCAGTACTTC; CDR3 protein: CANSYSGAPQYF
V gene: TRBV27; J gene: TRBJ1-5; clone size: NA; D gene: TRBD1; CDR3 DNA: TGTGCCAGCAGTTTATCGTGGTCGGGACAGACCTATAGCAATCAGCCCCAGCATTTT; CDR3 protein: CASSLSWSGQTYSNQPQHF
V gene: TRBV20-1; J gene: TRBJ1-1; clone size: NA; D gene: NA; CDR3 DNA: TGCAGTGCTAGGGCCCCAGAAACTGAAGCTTTCTTT; CDR3 protein: CSARAPETEAFF
V gene: TRBV2; J gene: TRBJ1-2; clone size: few; D gene: NA; CDR3 DNA: TGTGCCAGCAGTGACATCCGCGGCAGGGACTATGGCTACACCTTC; CDR3 protein: CASSDIRGRDYGYTF
V gene: TRBV6-5; J gene: TRBJ2-5; clone size: once; D gene: NA; CDR3 DNA: TGTGCCAGCAGTTACTCGAGAGGTGGACCAATCGAAGAGACCCAGTACTTC; CDR3 protein: CASSYSRGGPIEETQYF
V gene: TRBV7-9; J gene: TRBJ2-7; clone size: NA; D gene: NA; CDR3 DNA: TGTGCCAGCAGCCCCAAGACCCCCGGCTCGATATACGAGCAGTACTTC; CDR3 protein: CASSPKTPGSIYEQYF
V gene: TRBV2; J gene: TRBJ1-1; clone size: NA; D gene: NA; CDR3 DNA: TGTGCCAGCAGTGAATCTGGGGGATTGAGCACTGAAGCTTTCTTT; CDR3 protein: CASSESGGLSTEAFF
V gene: TRBV25-1; J gene: TRBJ2-7; clone size: few; D gene: NA; CDR3 DNA: TGTACCAGCAGTGAATTTCGGGGATACAACTACGAGCAGTACTTC; CDR3 protein: CTSSEFRGYNYEQYF
V gene: TRBV29-1; J gene: TRBJ2-3; clone size: NA; D gene: NA; CDR3 DNA: TGCAGCGTTGAAGGGGACGGCGGCACAGATACGCAGTATTTT; CDR3 protein: CSVEGDGGTDTQYF
V gene: TRBV28; J gene: TRBJ2-6; clone size: NA; D gene: TRBD1; CDR3 DNA: TGTGCCAGCAGTTTTGGGACAGGGGGCGCAGCTGGGGCCAACGTCCTGACTTTC; CDR3 protein: CASSFGTGGAAGANVLTF
V gene: TRBV5-5; J gene: TRBJ1-5; clone size: NA; D gene: NA; CDR3 DNA: TGTGCCAGCAGCACCGGAGGCACTGGGGTAAGCAATCAGCCCCAGCATTTT; CDR3 protein: CASSTGGTGVSNQPQHF
V gene: TRBV5-1; J gene: TRBJ2-1; clone size: few; D gene: NA; CDR3 DNA: TGCGCCAGCAGCCCCACAGCGGACGGGTACAATGAGCAGTTCTTC; CDR3 protein: CASSPTADGYNEQFF
V gene: TRBV4-3; J gene: TRBJ2-7; clone size: NA; D gene: NA; CDR3 DNA: TGCGCCAGCAGCCAGGGGCGAGGGGATCTCAACGAGCAGTACTTC; CDR3 protein: CASSQGRGDLNEQYF
V gene: TRBV13; J gene: TRBJ2-3; clone size: NA; D gene: TRBD1; CDR3 DNA: TGTGCCAGCAGCAGGACAGGGGAGGTAGATACGCAGTATTTT; CDR3 protein: CASSRTGEVDTQYF
V gene: TRBV28; J gene: TRBJ2-1; clone size: NA; D gene: NA; CDR3 DNA: TGTGCCAGCAGTGTCGAACCTTTAAGGCGAAGCTCCTACAATGAGCAGTTCTTC; CDR3 protein: CASSVEPLRRSSYNEQFF
V gene: TRBV25-1; J gene: TRBJ2-1; clone size: few; D gene: NA; CDR3 DNA: TGTGCCAGCAGGCCACGGGACACCAACAATGAGCAGTTCTTC; CDR3 protein: CASRPRDTNNEQFF
V gene: TRBV6-6; J gene: TRBJ2-2; clone size: few; D gene: NA; CDR3 DNA: TGTGCCAGCAGTACAGGGCCGAACACCGGGGAGCTGTTTTTT; CDR3 protein: CASSTGPNTGELFF
V gene: TRBV6-6; J gene: TRBJ1-5; clone size: NA; D gene: TRBD1; CDR3 DNA: TGTGCCAGCAGTTTATCAGGGGGCCATAGCAATCAGCCCCAGCATTTT; CDR3 protein: CASSLSGGHSNQPQHF
V gene: TRBV20-1; J gene: TRBJ1-4; clone size: NA; D gene: NA; CDR3 DNA: TGCAGTGCTAGACAGGGGCCCAATGAAAAACTGTTTTTT; CDR3 protein: CSARQGPNEKLFF
V gene: TRBV7-2; J gene: TRBJ2-3; clone size: NA; D gene: NA; CDR3 DNA: TGTGCCAGCACCCCTCTCGCAGGGACCGATACGCAGTATTTT; CDR3 protein: CASTPLAGTDTQYF
V gene: TRBV7-2; J gene: TRBJ2-1; clone size: NA; D gene: TRBD2; CDR3 DNA: TGTGCCAGCAGCTTAGCGCCCAGCGGGAGGACTAATACGTATGAGCAGTTCTTC; CDR3 protein: CASSLAPSGRTNTYEQFF
V gene: TRBV9; J gene: TRBJ2-7; clone size: NA; D gene: TRBD2; CDR3 DNA: TGTGCCAGCAGCGCCGAGACTAGCTTCTACGAGCAGTACTTC; CDR3 protein: CASSAETSFYEQYF
V gene: TRBV5-6; J gene: TRBJ2-1; clone size: NA; D gene: TRBD1; CDR3 DNA: TGTGCCAGCAGCTTGGCCTACGCGGGACAGGGGGTGAATAATGAGCAGTTCTTC; CDR3 protein: CASSLAYAGQGVNNEQFF
V gene: TRBV7-2; J gene: TRBJ2-2; clone size: NA; D gene: TRBD1; CDR3 DNA: TGTGCCAGCAGCCCGGTGACAGGGGGAATCGGGGAGCTGTTTTTT; CDR3 protein: CASSPVTGGIGELFF
V gene: TRBV6-6; J gene: TRBJ2-5; clone size: once; D gene: NA; CDR3 DNA: TGTGCCAGCAGTGTTAGGGCGGTACAAGAGACCCAGTACTTC; CDR3 protein: CASSVRAVQETQYF
V gene: TRBV29-1; J gene: TRBJ2-1; clone size: NA; D gene: NA; CDR3 DNA: TGCAGCGTATACAGGGCCACCTACAATGAGCAGTTCTTC; CDR3 protein: CSVYRATYNEQFF
V gene: TRBV20-1; J gene: TRBJ1-2; clone size: NA; D gene: NA; CDR3 DNA: TGCAGTGCTAGAGTCAGGACAGCTAACTATGGCTACACCTTC; CDR3 protein: CSARVRTANYGYTF
V gene: TRBV4-3; J gene: TRBJ2-7; clone size: NA; D gene: NA; CDR3 DNA: TGCGCCAGCAGCCAAGGGGCGGATGCGAACTACGAGCAGTACTTC; CDR3 protein: CASSQGADANYEQYF
V gene: TRBV21-1; J gene: TRBJ2-7; clone size: few; D gene: NA; CDR3 DNA: TGTGCCAGCACCCCGAACCGCTCCCCAGGGGGCCTGACCTACGAGCAGTACTTC; CDR3 protein: CASTPNRSPGGLTYEQYF
V gene: TRBV5-1; J gene: TRBJ2-1; clone size: NA; D gene: TRBD2; CDR3 DNA: TGCGCCAGCAGCACGACAGGGACTAGCTCGTACAATGAGCAGTTCTTC; CDR3 protein: CASSTTGTSSYNEQFF
V gene: TRBV20-1; J gene: TRBJ1-1; clone size: NA; D gene: NA; CDR3 DNA: TGCAGTGCGCCAGTCCCCAGCGGCACTGAAGCTTTCTTT; CDR3 protein: CSAPVPSGTEAFF
V gene: TRBV29-1; J gene: TRBJ2-7; clone size: NA; D gene: TRBD1; CDR3 DNA: TGCAGCGTTAAGTTGGGGACAGGTTACTACGAGCAGTACTTC; CDR3 protein: CSVKLGTGYYEQYF